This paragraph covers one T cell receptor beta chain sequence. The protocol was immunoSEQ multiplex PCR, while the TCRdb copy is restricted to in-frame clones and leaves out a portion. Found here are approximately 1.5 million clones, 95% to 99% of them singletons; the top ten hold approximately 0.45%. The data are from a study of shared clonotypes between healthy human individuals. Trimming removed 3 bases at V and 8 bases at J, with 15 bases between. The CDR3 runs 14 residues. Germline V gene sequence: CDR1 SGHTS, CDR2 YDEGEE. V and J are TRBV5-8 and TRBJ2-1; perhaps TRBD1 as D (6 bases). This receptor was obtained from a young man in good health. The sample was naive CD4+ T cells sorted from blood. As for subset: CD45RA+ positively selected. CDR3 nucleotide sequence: TGTGCCAGCAGCTCGGGACAAGGGTCGGATGAGCAGTTCTTC. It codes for CASSSGQGSDEQFF.